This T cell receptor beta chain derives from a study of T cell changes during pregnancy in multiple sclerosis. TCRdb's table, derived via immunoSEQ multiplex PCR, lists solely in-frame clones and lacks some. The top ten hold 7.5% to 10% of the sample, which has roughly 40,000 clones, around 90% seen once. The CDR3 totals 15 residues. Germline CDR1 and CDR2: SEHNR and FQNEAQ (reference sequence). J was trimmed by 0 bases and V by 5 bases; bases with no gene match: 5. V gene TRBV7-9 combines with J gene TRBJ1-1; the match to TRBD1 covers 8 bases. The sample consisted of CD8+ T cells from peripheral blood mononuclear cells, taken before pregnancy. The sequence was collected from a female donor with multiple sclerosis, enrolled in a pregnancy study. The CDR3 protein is CASSGGQGMNTEAFF. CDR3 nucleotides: TGTGCCAGCAGCGGTGGACAGGGAATGAACACTGAAGCTTTCTTT.